Below are 14 T cell receptor beta chains sequenced from a single sample in a study of blood T cell repertoires in COVID-19 (dated by TCRdb to about 2020). The receptor library was made with the immunoSEQ multiplex PCR assay. Imported from immuneACCESS, the table was reduced by TCRdb to in-frame sequences with V and J called. These copies leave out some clones; in studies compared against another copy, an unresolved V gene accounts for under half, and the cause of the remainder is not known. This sample comprises a few hundred thousand clones, 75% to 90% of them detected only once. 2.5% to 4% of the sample is in the top ten clones. Sequencing was done on a sample of PBMCs or T cells enriched from blood (not recorded which). These receptor sequences come from a woman between 40 and 50 years old who had been exposed to COVID-19.

CDR3 coding DNA: TGTGCCAGCAGCCTCCTAAGACAAGAGACCCAGTACTTC. It encodes CASSLLRQETQYF. The genes are TRBV14 and TRBJ2-5; no firm D call. CDR3 length equals 13 residues. In germline, CDR1 is SGHDN, CDR2 FVKESK. The V end was cut by 4 bases, the J end by 2 bases, with 8 bases between. The complete variable domain, with remaining parts taken from reference TRBV14 and TRBJ2-5, reads EAGVTQFPSHSVIEKGQTVTLRCDPISGHDNLYWYRRVMGKEIKFLLHFVKESKQDESGMPNNRFLAERTGGTYSTLKVQPAELEDSGVYFCASSLLRQETQYFGPGTRLLVL.

V and J are TRBV5-6 and TRBJ2-2; 12 bases match TRBD2. V trimming: 4 bases; J trimming: 1 base; junction bases outside the gene matches: 8. Germline loops: CDR1 SGHDT, CDR2 YYEEEE. The CDR3 is 18 residues long. CDR3 nucleotide sequence: TGTGCCAGCAGCACCCGACTAGCGGGGGCCTGGAACACCGGGGAGCTGTTTTTT. It codes for CASSTRLAGAWNTGELFF. Using reference TRBV5-6 and TRBJ2-2 for the parts outside the CDR3, the full variable domain is DAGVTQSPTHLIKTRGQQVTLRCSPKSGHDTVSWYQQALGQGPQFIFQYYEEEERQRGNFPDRFSGHQFPNYSSELNVNALLLGDSALYLCASSTRLAGAWNTGELFFGEGSRLTVL.

This clone was seen once. This chain connects TRBV3-1 (or the pseudogene TRBV3-2) to TRBJ1-5, with D perhaps TRBD1 (6 bases). Germline assignment: CDR1 LGHDT and CDR2 YNNKEL (reference sequence). V dropped 1 base and J dropped 4 bases, with 11 bases sitting between them. This CDR3 has 15 amino acids. This chain's CDR3 is CASSQGSGANQPQHF. The CDR3 DNA follows: TGTGCCAGCAGCCAAGGTTCAGGGGCGAATCAGCCCCAGCATTTT.

The rearrangement joins TRBV28 to TRBJ2-7; 8 bases align to TRBD1. V shed 6 bases, J shed 12 bases, and the junction held 13 bases outside the gene matches. Germline V CDR1 and CDR2: MDHEN, SYDVKM. The CDR3 runs 13 residues. In DNA, the CDR3 is TGTGCCAGCAGGGGCAGGGGGCCACTGTTGTGGTACGTC. Translation gives CASRGRGPLLWYV.

V is TRBV7-2 and J is TRBJ2-3, with 13 bases that match TRBD2. The CDR3 runs to 17 residues. Germline values: CDR1 SGHTA, CDR2 FQGNSA. The V gene end was trimmed by 5 bases and the J gene end by 6 bases; junction bases not matched to a gene: 11. For the CDR3, the DNA is TGTGCCAGCAGCCGGACTAGCGGGAGCCTGATCCCGGATACGCAGTATTTT. Its translation is CASSRTSGSLIPDTQYF.

The rearrangement uses TRBV7-9 and TRBJ1-5; D remains unclear. V was clipped by 5 bases and J by 0 bases, with 11 bases between them. The germline CDR1 and CDR2 sequences are SEHNR and FQNEAQ (reference sequence). The CDR3 is 15 residues long. The DNA for the CDR3 is TGTGCCAGCAGCGCGGGTCCATATAGCAATCAGCCCCAGCATTTT. This encodes CASSAGPYSNQPQHF.

The rearrangement joins TRBV12-5 to TRBJ2-5; TRBD1 might be the D (7 bases). The CDR3 runs to 16 residues. V was cut by 0 bases and J by 2 bases, with 13 bases left in between. Germline V gene data show CDR1 as LGHNT and CDR2 as FRNRAP. CDR3 sequence reads: CASGLVAGGRQETQYF. For the CDR3, the DNA is TGTGCTAGTGGTTTGGTAGCAGGGGGGAGGCAAGAGACCCAGTACTTC.

Only a few counts were recorded for this clone. The CDR3 coding sequence is TGTGCCAGCAGCTCGGGACAGTTAAGTGAAAAACTGTTTTTT. This codes for CASSSGQLSEKLFF. V gene TRBV7-2 combines with J gene TRBJ1-4, with 7 bases fitting TRBD1. V lost 4 bases, J lost 7 bases, and 6 bases stayed unmatched. CDR1 SGHTA and CDR2 FQGNSA come from the germline V gene. The CDR3 contains 14 residues.

The gene calls are TRBV5-4 and TRBJ2-1; 9 positions match TRBD2. This CDR3 is built from 16 residues. V lost 4 bases, J lost 0 bases, and 5 bases stayed unmatched. Germline V gene data show CDR1 as SGHNT and CDR2 as YYREEE (reference sequence). Here the CDR3 DNA reads TGTGCCAGCAGCCCGGGACTAGCAGGCTCCTACAATGAGCAGTTCTTC. Translated, it gives CASSPGLAGSYNEQFF.

CDR3 sequence reads: CASSQPSPGSILGLRADTQYF. The CDR3 DNA reads as TGTGCCAGCAGCCAACCATCCCCGGGGTCGATTTTAGGACTTAGAGCAGATACGCAGTATTTT. The chain links TRBV3-1 (or the pseudogene TRBV3-2) to TRBJ2-3, with TRBD2 as a possible D gene (5 bases). Germline values: CDR1 LGHDT, CDR2 YNNKEL (reference sequence). V shed 2 bases and J shed 4 bases, with 31 bases lying between them. CDR3 length: 21 residues.

This chain uses TRBV9 with TRBJ2-7; D is perhaps TRBD1 (6 bases). Trimming pared 3 bases from V and 3 bases from J, leaving 16 bases between. Per the germline V gene, CDR1 is SGDLS and CDR2 is YYNGEE. CDR3 size: 15 residues. CDR3 amino acids: CASSAAPARGYEQYF. The CDR3 DNA is TGTGCCAGCAGCGCAGCCCCCGCCAGGGGCTACGAGCAGTACTTC.

This chain uses TRBV11-2 with TRBJ1-2; D not resolved. The germline V gene has CDR1 SGHAT and CDR2 FQNNGV. The CDR3 covers 13 residues. With 4 bases removed from V and 3 bases from J, the gap between germline ends came to 9 bases. The CDR3 region is CASSSRVDYGYTF. The CDR3 DNA is TGTGCCAGCAGCTCGAGAGTGGACTATGGCTACACCTTC.

This clone was detected a few times. This chain links TRBV6-5 with TRBJ2-7, with D possibly TRBD1 on 5 matching bases. Germline-derived CDR1 and CDR2 are MNHEY and SVGAGI. V lost 6 bases and J lost 4, with 10 bases in between. This CDR3 is 12 amino acids long. CDR3 sequence (DNA): TGTGCCAGCAGGGTAGGGGCGTACGAGCAGTACTTC. Amino acid sequence: CASRVGAYEQYF.

There are a few counts of this clone. This rearrangement joins TRBV19 to TRBJ2-5; D unclear. Germline V gene data show CDR1 as LNHDA and CDR2 as SQIVND (reference sequence). V dropped 4 bases and J dropped 7 bases, with 10 bases sitting between them. CDR3 size: 12 residues. In DNA form, the CDR3 reads TGTGCCAGTAGTACAAACCGCGGGACCCAGTACTTC. It specifies CASSTNRGTQYF.